Below, 4 T cell receptor beta chains from the same sample are listed, as sequenced in a study of shared clonotypes between healthy human individuals. The protocol was immunoSEQ multiplex PCR, while the TCRdb copy is restricted to in-frame clones and leaves out a portion. The sample holds 1,500,000 or so clones, approximately 97% seen once. Sequenced input: naive CD4+ T cells sorted from blood. The subset was: CD45RA+ positively selected. The receptor source for this set is a man aged 30 to 39 in good health.

J is TRBJ1-2 and V is TRBV6-1; TRBD1 matches 7 bases. Germline CDR1 and CDR2: MNHNS and SASEGT. Trimming cost V 4 bases and J 6 bases; bases outside gene matches: 5. The CDR3 is made up of 13 amino acids. CDR3 region: CASSAHRGDGYTF. CDR3 DNA: TGTGCCAGCAGTGCCCACAGGGGAGATGGCTACACCTTC.

This clone was detected once. This chain uses TRBV2 with TRBJ2-1; 14 nucleotides line up with TRBD2. The germline V gene has CDR1 SNHLY and CDR2 FYNNEI. The CDR3 length is 15 residues. V shed 6 bases and J 7 bases; nucleotides not matched to a gene: 5. The CDR3 here is CASRGLAGAWNEQFF. CDR3 DNA: TGTGCCAGCAGGGGACTAGCGGGAGCATGGAATGAGCAGTTCTTC.

This chain connects TRBV11-3 to TRBJ2-1; no clear D. Germline CDR1 is SGHNT and CDR2 is YENEEA. This CDR3 comprises 13 residues. The V gene lost 1 base and the J gene lost 6 bases, with 7 bases spanning the gap. The CDR3: CASSLGPTNEQFF. CDR3 in DNA: TGTGCCAGCAGCTTAGGACCTACCAATGAGCAGTTCTTC.

The CDR3 is CASSLYSALDEQFF. In DNA form, the CDR3 reads TGTGCCAGCAGCTTATACTCCGCGTTGGATGAGCAGTTCTTC. This sequence joins TRBV11-2 and TRBJ2-1; D unresolved. With 2 bases removed from V and 8 bases from J, the gap between germline ends came to 13 bases. Germline V gene sequence: CDR1 SGHAT, CDR2 FQNNGV. The CDR3 runs to 14 residues.